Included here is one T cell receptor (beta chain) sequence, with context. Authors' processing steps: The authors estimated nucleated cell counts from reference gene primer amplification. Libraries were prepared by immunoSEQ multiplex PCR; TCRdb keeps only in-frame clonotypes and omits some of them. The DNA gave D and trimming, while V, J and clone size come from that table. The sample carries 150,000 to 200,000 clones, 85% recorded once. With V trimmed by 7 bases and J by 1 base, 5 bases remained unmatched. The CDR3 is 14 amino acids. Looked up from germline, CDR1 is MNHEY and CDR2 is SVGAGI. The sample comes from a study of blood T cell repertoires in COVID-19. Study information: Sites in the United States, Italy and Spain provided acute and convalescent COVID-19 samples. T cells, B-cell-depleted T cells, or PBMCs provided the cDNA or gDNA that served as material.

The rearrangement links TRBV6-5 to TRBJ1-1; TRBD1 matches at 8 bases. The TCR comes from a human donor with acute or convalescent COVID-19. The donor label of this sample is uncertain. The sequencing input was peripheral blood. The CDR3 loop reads CASTPTGANTEAFF. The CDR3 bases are TGTGCCAGCACTCCGACAGGGGCGAACACTGAAGCTTTCTTT.